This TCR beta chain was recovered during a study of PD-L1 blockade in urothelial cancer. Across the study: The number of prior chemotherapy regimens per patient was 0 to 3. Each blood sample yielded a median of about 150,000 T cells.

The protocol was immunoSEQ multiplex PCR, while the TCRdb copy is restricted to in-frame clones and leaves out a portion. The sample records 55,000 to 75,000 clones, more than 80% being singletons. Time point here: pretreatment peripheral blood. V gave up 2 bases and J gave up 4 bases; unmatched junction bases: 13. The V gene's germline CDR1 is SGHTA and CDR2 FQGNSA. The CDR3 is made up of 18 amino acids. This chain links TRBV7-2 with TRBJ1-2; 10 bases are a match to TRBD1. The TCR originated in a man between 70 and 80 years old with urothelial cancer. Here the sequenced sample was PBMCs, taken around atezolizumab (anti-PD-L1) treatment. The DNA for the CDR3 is TGTGCCAGCAGCTTAAGCTCCTCTTCCGGGACAGGGGTCTATGGCTACACCTTC. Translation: CASSLSSSSGTGVYGYTF.